This entry concerns a single T cell receptor (beta chain). This entry belongs to a study of T cell responses to AZD1222 COVID-19 vaccine. Trimming removed 8 bases from V and 9 bases from J, with 23 bases in between. The germline CDR1 and CDR2 sequences are LGHNA and YNFKEQ. The CDR3 has 15 residues. Clones were read by immunoSEQ multiplex PCR, and TCRdb kept only the in-frame ones, dropping some. The sample shows roughly 150,000 clones, roughly 90% of them seen only once. Material: peripheral blood, obtained on day 0 of AZD1222 vaccination. This clonotype originated in an adult in good health. This chain connects TRBV4-2 to TRBJ1-5; D remains unclear. Written as DNA, the CDR3 is TGTGCCAGCCTGTCCCAACCCCTCAAGTGGGGGCCCCAGCATTTT. Translating gives CASLSQPLKWGPQHF.